This record covers a single T cell receptor (beta chain). The data derive from a study of blood T cell repertoires in COVID-19. For the study at large: Material from acute and convalescent COVID-19 was sourced from the United States, Italy and Spain. T cells, B-cell-depleted T cells, or PBMCs provided the cDNA or gDNA that served as material.

Germline-derived CDR1 and CDR2 are SGHTA and FQGTGA. Trimming shortened V by 5 bases and J by 1 base, and 10 bases separated the two germline ends. CDR3 length: 14 amino acids. Original processing methods: Amplified reference gene primers provided the basis for estimating nucleated cell counts. This table comes from immunoSEQ multiplex PCR, and its TCRdb copy is limited to in-frame clones, with some not included. V and J calls and clone size come straight from that table; D and trimming were deduced from the DNA. This sample has 55,000 to 70,000 clones, with approximately 79% found just once. This receptor was identified in a man aged 55 to 70 with acute or convalescent COVID-19. This sequence joins TRBV7-3 and TRBJ2-3, with D possibly matching TRBD1 (6 bases). Sequencing input: peripheral blood. The DNA for the CDR3 is TGTGCCAGCAGCGTTGGACAGCGCACAGATACGCAGTATTTT. This translates into CASSVGQRTDTQYF. The whole variable domain, remainder taken from reference TRBV7-3 and TRBJ2-3, is GAGVSQTPSNKVTEKGKYVELRCDPISGHTALYWYRQSLGQGPEFLIYFQGTGAADDSGLPNDRFFAVRPEGSVSTLKIQRTERGDSAVYLCASSVGQRTDTQYFGPGTRLTVL.